The sequence of this T cell receptor (beta chain) was determined in a study of control samples from healthy donors and cancer patients. This CDR3 has 13 residues. V lost 7 bases to trimming and J lost 4 bases, with 13 bases between them. Assay: immunoSEQ multiplex PCR; the TCRdb copy retains only in-frame clones and omits some. Here the sample spans roughly 130,000 clones, 93% being singletons. This sequence was found in a man in his fifties with head and neck cancer. The rearrangement links TRBV12-3 or TRBV12-4 to TRBJ1-2, with D possibly matching TRBD1 (5 bases). Sequencing was carried out using PBMCs. As DNA, the CDR3 is TGTGCCAGCAACCCCGGGACCGCCTATGGCTACACCTTC. Its protein is CASNPGTAYGYTF.